The rows below give T cell receptor beta chains drawn from one sample of a study of early T cells in non-severe SARS-CoV-2 infection. In TCRdb, the 5' RACE reads were re-called with MiXCR into one record per CDR3 protein. The sample includes 55,000 to 70,000 distinct CDR3 sequences, around 5.2% of them seen just once. Sequenced material: whole blood. The receptor set was obtained from an adult who was a healthcare worker with PCR-confirmed SARS-CoV-2 infection or an uninfected control (not recorded which). Both conserved end residues are part of each CDR3. D genes are given only for firm matches. Clone size, where shown, is once, few, many, or a class for clones that have expanded.

clone_size d_call j_call v_call cdr3_nt cdr3_aa
many - TRBJ2-2 TRBV24-1 TGTGCCACCAGTGAGTTCAGGGGAAAGAACACCGGGGAGCTGTTTTTT CATSEFRGKNTGELFF
few - TRBJ1-1 TRBV5-6 TGTGCCAGCACAGAAAGCTGGGACACCTTGAACACTGAAGCTTTCTTT CASTESWDTLNTEAFF
many - TRBJ1-6 TRBV6-5 TGTGCCAGCAGTTACTTCCGGACAGCAACGACTTATAATTCACCCCTCCACTTT CASSYFRTATTYNSPLHF
- TRBD1 TRBJ2-1 TRBV15 TGTGCCACCAGCAGGGGACAGGCCTCAACCTACAATGAGCAGTTCTTC CATSRGQASTYNEQFF
many TRBD2 TRBJ2-7 TRBV12-3/TRBV12-4 TGTGCCAGCAGTTTGATGTCCCCCATACTAGCGGGAGCGGAGGAGCAGTACTTC CASSLMSPILAGAEEQYF
few TRBD1 TRBJ1-5 TRBV7-2 TGTGCCAGCAGCTTAGGCAGGGGGCGACAGCCCCAGCATTTT CASSLGRGRQPQHF
- - TRBJ2-3 TRBV30 TGTGCCTGGACGGCTTTTCGAGACCCGTATTTT CAWTAFRDPYF
many - TRBJ1-1 TRBV7-9 TGTGCCAGCAGCTCACCGGGCAAACCGGGGACTGAAGCTTTCTTT CASSSPGKPGTEAFF
many TRBD1 TRBJ1-5 TRBV19 TGTGCCAGTAGTAGCCAGGGACAGGGACGTCAGCCCCAGCATTTT CASSSQGQGRQPQHF
medium-sized - TRBJ2-2 TRBV6-2/TRBV6-3 TGTGCCAGCAGTTACGCGGGGGAGCTGTTTTTT CASSYAGELFF
few TRBD1 TRBJ1-1 TRBV5-1 TGCGCCAGCAGCTTGGGACAGGGTAGTGTAGCTTTCTTT CASSLGQGSVAFF
- - TRBJ2-1 TRBV18 TGTGCCAGCTCACAGACCGGGAGTAACAATGAGCAGTTCTTC CASSQTGSNNEQFF
few - TRBJ2-7 TRBV14 TGTGCCAGCAGCCAAGATACCTACGAGCAGTACTTC CASSQDTYEQYF
many TRBD1 TRBJ2-2 TRBV30 TGTGCCTGGAGGGACAGGGGGTCGAACACCGGGGAGCTGTTTTTT CAWRDRGSNTGELFF
few - TRBJ2-2 TRBV3-1 TGTGCCAGCAGCCCGCGTCAGGGGGAGCTGTTTTTT CASSPRQGELFF
- - TRBJ1-1 TRBV10-3 TGTGCCATCATGAGGGTTGGGGAGGGAGCTTTCTTT CAIMRVGEGAFF
- - TRBJ2-7 TRBV21-1 TGTGCCAGCAGCAAAAGAGGGAACGCCTACGAGCAGTACTTC CASSKRGNAYEQYF
few TRBD1 TRBJ1-1 TRBV6-5 TGTGCCAGCAGGCAAGGGGGGACAGGGGGCACTGAAGCTTTCTTT CASRQGGTGGTEAFF
- TRBD2 TRBJ2-1 TRBV5-1 TGCGCCAGCAGGGGGGGGTTCGGACTAGCGGGAGTGTCCTCCTACAATGAGCAGTTCTTC CASRGGFGLAGVSSYNEQFF
few TRBD1 TRBJ2-2 TRBV6-4 TGTGCCAGCAAGTACCAGACAGGGCACACCGGGGAGCTGTTTTTT CASKYQTGHTGELFF
- TRBD1 TRBJ1-1 TRBV7-6 TGTGCCAGCAGCAAGACCGTTGGGACAGGGGGACTAGGAACTGAAGCTTTCTTT CASSKTVGTGGLGTEAFF
many - TRBJ2-7 TRBV5-1 TGCGCCAGCACCCTAGGCAGGGCTTCCTACGAGCAGTACTTC CASTLGRASYEQYF
few TRBD2 TRBJ2-7 TRBV6-5 TGTGCCAGCAGTCTGAACCTGGGGACTAGCAACGACGAGCAGTACTTC CASSLNLGTSNDEQYF